This T cell receptor beta chain was sequenced for a study of technical replicates of blood from a few donors (dated by TCRdb to about 2017). Comments on this clone: The specificity of this receptor is unknown. Base qualities were left out, and no much larger clone turns up one base away.

Receptor libraries were prepared by the immunoSEQ multiplex PCR assay. TCRdb mirrors the immuneACCESS table, restricted to in-frame sequences. Some clones are absent from its copies; in checked studies, under half trace to an unresolved V gene, and the reason for the others is unknown. Across this sample there are approximately 50,000 clones, with 95% to 96% seen only once. The top ten hold about 0.39% of the sample. The source of this sequence is a human donor in good health. What was sequenced was T cells isolated from PBMCs.

The encoded CDR3 is CASSLGGGAEAFF. The DNA reads TGTGCCAGCAGCCTGGGTGGAGGGGCTGAAGCTTTCTTT. The sequence is built from TRBV14 and TRBJ1-1; the D segment could be TRBD1, given 5 matching bases. V lost 4 bases and J lost 6 bases; the stretch between them is 12 bases long. Reading the germline V gene gives CDR1 SGHDN and CDR2 FVKESK. The CDR3 holds 13 amino acids from the cysteine to the phenylalanine. The CDR3 DNA has 39 bases and is translated from base 1.